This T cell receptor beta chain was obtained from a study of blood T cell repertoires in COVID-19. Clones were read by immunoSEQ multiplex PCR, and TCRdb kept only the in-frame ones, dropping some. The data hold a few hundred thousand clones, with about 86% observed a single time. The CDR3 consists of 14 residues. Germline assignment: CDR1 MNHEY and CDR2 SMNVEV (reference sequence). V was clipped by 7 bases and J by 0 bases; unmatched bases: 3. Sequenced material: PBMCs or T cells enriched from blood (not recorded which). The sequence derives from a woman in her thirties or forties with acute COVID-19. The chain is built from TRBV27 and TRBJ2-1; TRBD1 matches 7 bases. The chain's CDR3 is CASNPGGSYNEQFF. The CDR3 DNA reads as TGTGCCAGCAATCCAGGGGGCTCCTACAATGAGCAGTTCTTC.